The 10 T cell receptor beta chains presented below share a single source sample, sequenced in a study of T cell responses to AZD1222 COVID-19 vaccine (dated by TCRdb to 2020 to 2023). The library was obtained by the immunoSEQ multiplex PCR assay. Not all clones reach the TCRdb copy of this immuneACCESS table, which keeps in-frame sequences only. Checked studies attribute under half of the gap to unresolved V genes and leave the rest unexplained. The sample table shows about 210,000 clones, and 85% to 95% are seen once. The leading ten clones occupy 1% to 1.5% of the sample. The time point tag for this specimen amounts to: baseline before first vaccination. The material was peripheral blood, obtained on day 0 of AZD1222 vaccination. Receptors originate from an adult in good health.

This sequence joins TRBV19 and TRBJ2-3; 10 positions agree with TRBD2. The CDR3 consists of 17 residues. CDR1 is LNHDA and CDR2 is SQIVND in the germline V gene (reference sequence). The V segment lost 4 bases and the J segment 1 base; nucleotides outside the gene matches: 8. The CDR3 DNA follows: TGTGCCAGTAGTAGGAAGGGTCTAGCGGGAGGCACAGATACGCAGTATTTT. Translated, it gives CASSRKGLAGGTDTQYF.

The genes are TRBV7-8 and TRBJ1-5; perhaps TRBD1 as D (6 bases). The CDR3 runs 15 residues. V lost 1 base and J 5 bases, leaving 12 bases between the germline ends. Looked up from germline, CDR1 is SGHVS and CDR2 is FQNEAQ. CDR3 loop: CASSLDATGDQPQHF. Written as DNA, the CDR3 is TGTGCCAGCAGCTTAGATGCGACAGGTGATCAGCCCCAGCATTTT.

This chain connects TRBV6-5 to TRBJ1-2, with a weak D call TRBD1 (5 bases). Trimming cost V 0 bases and J 4 bases, with 15 bases left between them. From germline, CDR1 is MNHEY and CDR2 SVGAGI. The CDR3 totals 16 residues. The CDR3: CASSYSGGQSSYGYTF. CDR3 DNA: TGTGCCAGCAGTTACTCTGGGGGTCAGTCCAGCTATGGCTACACCTTC.

V and J are TRBV12-3 or TRBV12-4 and TRBJ1-2; D gene uncertain. V lost 3 bases and J 6 bases, leaving 11 bases between the germline ends. The CDR3 is 13 amino acids. The CDR3 reads CASSFREANGYTF. The DNA of the CDR3 is TGTGCCAGCAGTTTTAGGGAAGCTAATGGCTACACCTTC.

The chain employs TRBV5-6 and TRBJ2-7, with TRBD1 as a possible D gene (6 bases). Germline lookup yields CDR1 SGHDT and CDR2 YYEEEE. The CDR3 covers 15 residues. With 0 bases removed from V and 5 bases from J, the gap between germline ends came to 15 bases. The CDR3 loop is CASSLAQGLRDEQYF. The CDR3 nucleotides are TGTGCCAGCAGCTTGGCACAGGGTTTAAGAGACGAGCAGTACTTC.

The chain links TRBV6-5 to TRBJ2-5; D uncertain. V shed 0 bases and J shed 5 bases, with 13 bases lying between them. CDR1 MNHEY and CDR2 SVGAGI come from the germline V gene. This CDR3 contains 15 residues. Written as DNA, the CDR3 is TGTGCCAGCAGTTACTCGAAGGGTTCTCCGGAGACCCAGTACTTC. Amino acid sequence: CASSYSKGSPETQYF.

The chain uses TRBV6-2 or TRBV6-3 and TRBJ2-7, with unresolved D. Deletions cut 6 bases from V and 3 bases from J, with 6 bases between. Germline CDR1 and CDR2: MNHEY and SVGEGT. The CDR3 consists of 11 residues. CDR3 nucleotides: TGTGCCAGCAGCCAGCGCTACGAGCAGTACTTC. Protein: CASSQRYEQYF.

The V gene is TRBV7-9, the J gene TRBJ1-6; a possible D gene is TRBD1 (6 bases). The germline V and J ends were trimmed by 8 bases and 6 bases, with 14 bases remaining between them. The CDR3 loop spans 14 amino acids. The V gene's germline CDR1 is SEHNR and CDR2 FQNEAQ (reference sequence). The CDR3 nucleotides read TGTGCCAGCGAAGAATGGACAGCTAATTCACCCCTCCACTTT. Its protein product is CASEEWTANSPLHF.

J is TRBJ2-5 and V is TRBV14; D remains ambiguous. The CDR3 runs 14 residues. The V gene's germline CDR1 is SGHDN and CDR2 FVKESK. Trimming left V 0 bases short and J 0 bases short, with 5 bases between. The CDR3 DNA is TGTGCCAGCAGCCAAGACCCACACCAAGAGACCCAGTACTTC. Its protein product is CASSQDPHQETQYF. Combining the CDR3 with reference TRBV14 and TRBJ2-5 gives the whole variable domain EAGVTQFPSHSVIEKGQTVTLRCDPISGHDNLYWYRRVMGKEIKFLLHFVKESKQDESGMPNNRFLAERTGGTYSTLKVQPAELEDSGVYFCASSQDPHQETQYFGPGTRLLVL.

The chain links TRBV6-5 to TRBJ2-5; D is uncertain. The germline V and J ends were trimmed by 9 bases and 3 bases, with 14 bases remaining between them. The CDR3 has 13 amino acids. The germline V gene has CDR1 MNHEY and CDR2 SVGAGI. The CDR3 region has the DNA TGTGCCAGGACCCCTAGAGAGGAAGAGACCCAGTACTTC. Amino acid sequence: CARTPREEETQYF.